The 13 T cell receptor beta chains in this list originate from one sample, sequenced in a study of blood T cell repertoires in COVID-19. Clones were read by immunoSEQ multiplex PCR, and TCRdb kept only the in-frame ones, dropping some. Of over 70,000 clones in the sample, roughly 86% were seen once. Sequencing was carried out using peripheral blood. All receptors come from a man between 60 and 70 years old with acute or convalescent COVID-19.

In this sample, this clone turned up once. The rearrangement links TRBV5-4 to TRBJ1-2; 8 bases line up with TRBD1. CDR3 length: 13 residues. Unmatched junction bases numbered 2, after V lost 4 bases and J lost 3 bases. The V gene's germline CDR1 is SGHNT and CDR2 YYREEE (reference sequence). This CDR3 reads CASSTQGDYGYTF. CDR3 nucleotide sequence: TGTGCCAGCAGCACACAGGGGGACTATGGCTACACCTTC.

The chain has TRBV6-4 and TRBJ2-1; a weak D match, TRBD1 (5 bases). CDR3 length: 15 amino acids. V was clipped by 2 bases and J by 4 bases, with 12 bases between them. CDR1 and CDR2 (germline): MRHNA, SNTAGT. The CDR3 DNA follows: TGTGCCAGCAGTGACGGACCCAAGGGGTACAATGAGCAGTTCTTC. This translates into CASSDGPKGYNEQFF.

As DNA, the CDR3 is TGCGCCAGCAGCCAGTACGGCGGGGCGGGGGGGTTGGATACGCAGTATTTT. This sequence encodes CASSQYGGAGGLDTQYF. V usage is TRBV4-1 and J usage is TRBJ2-3, with 9 bases matching TRBD2. The J segment lost 6 bases and the V segment lost 3 bases, leaving 13 bases of the junction unmatched. Germline CDR1 MGHRA, CDR2 YSYEKL. The CDR3 runs to 17 residues.

CDR3 in amino acids: CASSGDSYEQYF. As DNA, the CDR3 is TGTGCCAGCAGTGGGGACAGCTACGAGCAGTACTTC. The rearrangement uses TRBV12-3 or TRBV12-4 and TRBJ2-5; 7 nucleotides align to TRBD1. Judging by the DNA end, TRBJ2-7 fits better; the J call may be wrong. The length of the CDR3 is 12 residues.

The table lists this clone with a few counts. This chain links TRBV9 with TRBJ2-5, with 16 nucleotides matching TRBD2. Germline CDR1 and CDR2: SGDLS and YYNGEE. The CDR3 is 19 residues long. V was clipped by 3 bases and J by 4 bases; unmatched bases: 12. This CDR3 is CASSAALGTSGGAPETQYF. CDR3 nucleotides: TGTGCCAGCAGCGCGGCTCTCGGGACTAGCGGGGGGGCCCCAGAGACCCAGTACTTC. The whole variable domain, filled in from reference TRBV9 and TRBJ2-5, reads DSGVTQTPKHLITATGQRVTLRCSPRSGDLSVYWYQQSLDQGLQFLIQYYNGEERAKGNILERFSAQQFPDLHSELNLSSLELGDSALYFCASSAALGTSGGAPETQYFGPGTRLLVL.

This chain's CDR3 is CASRTSGQPNEKLFF. The CDR3, as DNA: TGTGCCAGCAGGACCTCGGGACAGCCTAATGAAAAACTGTTTTTT. The rearrangement joins TRBV28 to TRBJ1-4; 7 nucleotides match TRBD1. Unmatched junction bases numbered 7, after V lost 6 bases and J lost 3 bases. Looked up from germline, CDR1 is MDHEN and CDR2 is SYDVKM. The CDR3 is 15 residues long.

This clone was seen more than once but under ten times. This chain joins TRBV28 and TRBJ1-4, with TRBD1 identical over 8 bases. Germline lookup yields CDR1 MDHEN and CDR2 SYDVKM. There are 15 residues in the CDR3. The V gene end was trimmed by 4 bases and the J gene end by 8 bases; junction bases not matched to a gene: 9. The CDR3 sequence is CASSSSQGAREKLFF. The CDR3 bases are TGTGCCAGCAGTTCCTCCCAGGGGGCGCGGGAAAAACTGTTTTTT.

The chain employs TRBV7-9 and TRBJ2-2; 8 bases fit TRBD1. Germline assignment: CDR1 SEHNR and CDR2 FQNEAQ (reference sequence). This CDR3 is built from 16 residues. J was trimmed by 2 bases and V by 3 bases; bases with no gene match: 5. The CDR3 loop is CASSFKGQGNTGELFF. In DNA, the CDR3 is TGTGCCAGCAGCTTCAAAGGACAGGGAAACACCGGGGAGCTGTTTTTT. Supplemented by reference TRBV7-9 and TRBJ2-2, the full variable domain reads DTGVSQNPRHKITKRGQNVTFRCDPISEHNRLYWYRQTLGQGPEFLTYFQNEAQLEKSRLLSDRFSAERPKGSFSTLEIQRTEQGDSAMYLCASSFKGQGNTGELFFGEGSRLTVL.

This sequence joins TRBV12-3 or TRBV12-4 and TRBJ2-5; D is unclear. The ends were cut back, 3 bases at V and 5 bases at J, with 4 bases in the middle. This CDR3 is 11 amino acids long. CDR3 protein: CASSFVETQYF. CDR3 sequence (DNA): TGTGCCAGCAGTTTCGTGGAGACCCAGTACTTC.

The chain uses TRBV6-2 or TRBV6-3 and TRBJ2-1; D is unresolved. Germline V gene data show CDR1 as MNHEY and CDR2 as SVGEGT. The CDR3 has 14 residues. V shed 5 bases and J shed 4 bases, with 12 bases lying between them. The CDR3 protein is CASSLTNIYNEQFF. CDR3 in DNA: TGTGCCAGCAGTCTCACGAACATTTACAATGAGCAGTTCTTC.

The chain carries TRBV28 and TRBJ2-2; D might be TRBD2 (7 bases). This CDR3 comprises 16 residues. V dropped 6 bases and J dropped 6 bases, with 20 bases sitting between them. In germline, CDR1 is MDHEN, CDR2 SYDVKM. The CDR3 DNA follows: TGTGCCAGCAGCGAGGGGGGGGCCCCGGCACCCGGGGAGCTGTTTTTT. This gives the protein CASSEGGAPAPGELFF.

The genes are TRBV28 and TRBJ2-2; a weak D match, TRBD1 (6 bases). The V gene lost 5 bases and the J gene lost 0 bases, with 13 bases spanning the gap. CDR1 and CDR2 from the germline V gene are MDHEN and SYDVKM. The CDR3 totals 16 residues. This chain's CDR3 is CASSRAGASNTGELFF. In nucleotides, the CDR3 is TGTGCCAGCAGTAGGGCAGGGGCGTCGAACACCGGGGAGCTGTTTTTT.

The chain employs TRBV7-2 and TRBJ1-1; no definite D call. Germline CDR1 reads SGHTA; CDR2 reads FQGNSA. V was shortened by 1 base and J by 4 bases, with 4 bases between the two germline ends. The CDR3 is 12 residues long. This chain's CDR3 is CASSLESTEAFF. CDR3 sequence (DNA): TGTGCCAGCAGCTTAGAGAGCACTGAAGCTTTCTTT.